A single sample gave rise to the 2 T cell receptor beta chains below, sequenced in a study of Graves' ophthalmopathy and Graves' hyperthyroidism. The TCR beta CDR3 regions underwent amplification from RNA transcripts. Following a first-round RT-PCR that used HTBI primers, a second-round multiplex PCR was carried out. MiXCR, applied by TCRdb to the multiplex PCR reads, yields one record per CDR3 protein. The repertoire has about 480,000 distinct CDR3 sequences, 13% to 15% of them found once; the top ten carry about 9.4%. The specimen sequenced was blood. These receptors originate from a woman in her 30s with Graves' ophthalmopathy.

The rearrangement uses TRBV6-1 and TRBJ1-1, with D unresolved. CDR3 length equals 13 residues. In germline, CDR1 is MNHNS, CDR2 SASEGT. Trimming took off 4 bases at V and 3 bases at J, with 9 bases between the two ends. CDR3 in DNA: TGTGCCAGCAGTGTCGAGGGATACACTGAAGCTTTCTTT. Protein: CASSVEGYTEAFF.

This clonotype was observed at least ten times. The chain joins TRBV6-1 to TRBJ1-3, with 8 bases fitting TRBD1. CDR3 size: 15 residues. The germline gives CDR1 MNHNS, CDR2 SASEGT. V dropped 6 bases and J dropped 0; count of bases not matched to a gene: 4. The CDR3: CASRGTGGSGNTIYF. The CDR3 coding sequence is TGTGCCAGCAGGGGGACAGGAGGCTCTGGAAACACCATATATTTT.